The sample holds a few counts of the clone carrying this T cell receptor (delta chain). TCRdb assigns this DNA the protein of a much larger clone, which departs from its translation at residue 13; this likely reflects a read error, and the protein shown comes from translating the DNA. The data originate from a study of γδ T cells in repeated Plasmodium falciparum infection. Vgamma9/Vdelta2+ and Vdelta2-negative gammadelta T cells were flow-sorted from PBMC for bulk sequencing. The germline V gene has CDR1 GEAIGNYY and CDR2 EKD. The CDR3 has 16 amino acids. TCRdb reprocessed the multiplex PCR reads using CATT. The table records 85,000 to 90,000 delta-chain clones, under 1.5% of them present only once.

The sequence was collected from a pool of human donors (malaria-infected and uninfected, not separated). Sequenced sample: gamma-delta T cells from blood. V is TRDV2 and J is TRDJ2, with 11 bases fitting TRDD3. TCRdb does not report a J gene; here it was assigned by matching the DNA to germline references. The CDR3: CACDRVLGDMTARLFF. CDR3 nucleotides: TGTGCCTGTGACAGAGTACTGGGGGATATGACAGCACGACTCTTCTTT.